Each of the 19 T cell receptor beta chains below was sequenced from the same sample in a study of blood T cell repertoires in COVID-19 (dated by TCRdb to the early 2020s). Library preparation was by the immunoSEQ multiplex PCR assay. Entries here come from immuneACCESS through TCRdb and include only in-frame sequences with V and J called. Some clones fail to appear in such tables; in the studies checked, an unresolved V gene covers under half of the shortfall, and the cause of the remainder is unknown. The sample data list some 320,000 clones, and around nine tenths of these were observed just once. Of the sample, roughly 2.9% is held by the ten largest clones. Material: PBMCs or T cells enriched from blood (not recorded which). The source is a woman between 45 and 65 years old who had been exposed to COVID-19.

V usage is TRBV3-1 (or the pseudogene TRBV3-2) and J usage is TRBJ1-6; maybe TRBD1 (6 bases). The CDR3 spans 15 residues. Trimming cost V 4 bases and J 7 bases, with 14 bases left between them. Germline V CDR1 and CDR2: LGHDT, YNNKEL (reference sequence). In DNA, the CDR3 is TGTGCCAGCAGCCGATCGGACAGTCTAAATTCACCCCTCCACTTT. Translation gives CASSRSDSLNSPLHF.

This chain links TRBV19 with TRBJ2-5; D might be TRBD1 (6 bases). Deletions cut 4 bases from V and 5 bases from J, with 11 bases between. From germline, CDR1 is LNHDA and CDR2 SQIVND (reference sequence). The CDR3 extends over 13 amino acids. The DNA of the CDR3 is TGTGCCAGTAGTACCCAGGGGCAGGAGACCCAGTACTTC. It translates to CASSTQGQETQYF.

The CDR3 is CASSYDSAYEQYF. Written as DNA, the CDR3 is TGTGCCAGCAGTTATGACTCAGCCTACGAGCAGTACTTC. This chain joins TRBV6-5 and TRBJ2-7; D is uncertain. Germline assignment: CDR1 MNHEY and CDR2 SVGAGI. The CDR3 is made up of 13 amino acids. V dropped 3 bases and J dropped 2 bases, with 8 bases sitting between them.

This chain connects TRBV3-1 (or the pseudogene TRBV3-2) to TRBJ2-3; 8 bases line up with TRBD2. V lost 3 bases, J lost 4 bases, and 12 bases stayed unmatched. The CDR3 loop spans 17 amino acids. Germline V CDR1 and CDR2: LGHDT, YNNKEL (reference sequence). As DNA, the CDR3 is TGTGCCAGCAGCCACAATACAGGCCGGGGGGGACCAGATACGCAGTATTTT. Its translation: CASSHNTGRGGPDTQYF.

For the CDR3, the DNA is TGTGCCAGCAGCTTACCCGGGACAAAGAACACCGGGGAGCTGTTTTTT. It codes for CASSLPGTKNTGELFF. This chain joins TRBV7-9 and TRBJ2-2; weak D call: TRBD1 (6 bases). In germline, CDR1 is SEHNR, CDR2 FQNEAQ (reference sequence). The CDR3 has 16 amino acids. Trimming cost V 2 bases and J 1 base, with 11 bases left between them.

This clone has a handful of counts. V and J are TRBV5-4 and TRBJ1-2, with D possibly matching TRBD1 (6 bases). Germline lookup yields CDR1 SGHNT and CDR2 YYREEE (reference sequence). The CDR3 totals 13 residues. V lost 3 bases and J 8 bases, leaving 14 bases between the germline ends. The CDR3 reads CASSYTGPGGYTF. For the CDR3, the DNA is TGTGCCAGCAGCTACACAGGGCCTGGCGGCTACACCTTC.

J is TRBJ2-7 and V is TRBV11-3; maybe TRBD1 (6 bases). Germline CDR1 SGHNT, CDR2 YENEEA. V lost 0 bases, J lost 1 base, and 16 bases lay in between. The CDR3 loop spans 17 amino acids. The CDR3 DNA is TGTGCCAGCAGCTTAGAGGCTGGGGGCGGATTTTCCTACGAGCAGTACTTC. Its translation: CASSLEAGGGFSYEQYF.

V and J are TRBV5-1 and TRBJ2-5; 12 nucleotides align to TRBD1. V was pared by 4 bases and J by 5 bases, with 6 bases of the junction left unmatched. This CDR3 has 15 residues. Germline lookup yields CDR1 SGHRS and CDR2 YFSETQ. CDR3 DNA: TGCGCCAGCAGCGGCCGGGACAGGGGGCAGGAGACCCAGTACTTC. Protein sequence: CASSGRDRGQETQYF.

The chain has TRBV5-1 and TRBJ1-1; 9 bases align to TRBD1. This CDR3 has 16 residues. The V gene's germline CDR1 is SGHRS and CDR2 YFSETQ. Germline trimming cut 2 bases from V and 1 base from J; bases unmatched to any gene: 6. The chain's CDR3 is CASSLQGAGENTEAFF. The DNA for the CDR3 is TGCGCCAGCAGCTTACAGGGGGCAGGAGAGAACACTGAAGCTTTCTTT.

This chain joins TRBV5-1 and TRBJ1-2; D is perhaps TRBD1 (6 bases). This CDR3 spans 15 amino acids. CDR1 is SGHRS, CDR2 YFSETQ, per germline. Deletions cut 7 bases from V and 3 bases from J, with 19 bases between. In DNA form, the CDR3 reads TGCGCCAGCTCGCAGGGGTTTACTCTGGACTATGGCTACACCTTC. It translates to CASSQGFTLDYGYTF. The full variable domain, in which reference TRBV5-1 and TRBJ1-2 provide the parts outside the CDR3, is KAGVTQTPRYLIKTRGQQVTLSCSPISGHRSVSWYQQTPGQGLQFLFEYFSETQRNKGNFPGRFSGRQFSNSRSEMNVSTLELGDSALYLCASSQGFTLDYGYTFGSGTRLTVV.

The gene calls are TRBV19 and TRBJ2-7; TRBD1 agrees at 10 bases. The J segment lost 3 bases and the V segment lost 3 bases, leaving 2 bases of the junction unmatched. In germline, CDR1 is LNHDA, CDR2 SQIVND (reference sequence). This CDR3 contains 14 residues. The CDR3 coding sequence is TGTGCCAGTAGTATCGACAGGGGGCTCTACGAGCAGTACTTC. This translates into CASSIDRGLYEQYF.

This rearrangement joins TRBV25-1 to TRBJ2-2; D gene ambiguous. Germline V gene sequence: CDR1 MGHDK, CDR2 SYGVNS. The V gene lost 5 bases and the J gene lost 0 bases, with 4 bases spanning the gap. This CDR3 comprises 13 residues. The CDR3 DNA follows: TGTGCCAGCAGTTTCACGAACACCGGGGAGCTGTTTTTT. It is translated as CASSFTNTGELFF.

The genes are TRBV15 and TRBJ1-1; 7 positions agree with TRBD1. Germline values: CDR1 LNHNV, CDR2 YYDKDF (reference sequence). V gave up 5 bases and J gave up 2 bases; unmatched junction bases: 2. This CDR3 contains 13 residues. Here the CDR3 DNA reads TGTGCCACCAGCGGACAGGCCAACACTGAAGCTTTCTTT. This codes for CATSGQANTEAFF.

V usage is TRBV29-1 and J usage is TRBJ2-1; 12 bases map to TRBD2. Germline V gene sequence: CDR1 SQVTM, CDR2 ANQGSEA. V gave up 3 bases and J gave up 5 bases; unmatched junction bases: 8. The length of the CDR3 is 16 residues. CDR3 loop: CSVDSGLAGRDNEQFF. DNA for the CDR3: TGCAGCGTTGATAGTGGACTAGCGGGGAGGGACAATGAGCAGTTCTTC.

The chain's CDR3 is CASSYPGHSEAFF. CDR3 DNA sequence: TGTGCCAGCAGTTATCCGGGACATTCTGAAGCTTTCTTT. The chain has TRBV12-3 or TRBV12-4 and TRBJ1-1, with D perhaps TRBD1 (6 bases). Trimming left V 4 bases short and J 6 bases short, with 12 bases between. This CDR3 comprises 13 residues.

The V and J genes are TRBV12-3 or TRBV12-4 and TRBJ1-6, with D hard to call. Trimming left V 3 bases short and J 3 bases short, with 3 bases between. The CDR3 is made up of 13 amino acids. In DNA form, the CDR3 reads TGTGCCAGCAGTTTCAGCTATAATTCACCCCTCCACTTT. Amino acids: CASSFSYNSPLHF.

The CDR3 DNA reads as TGTGCCAGCAGCTTAGGTGACAGACAGAATGAAAAACTGTTTTTT. This codes for CASSLGDRQNEKLFF. The chain combines TRBV13 with TRBJ1-4; maybe TRBD1 (5 bases). The CDR3 consists of 15 residues. Trimming stripped 0 bases from V and 5 bases from J, with 10 bases between. Germline V CDR1 and CDR2: PRHDT, FYEKMQ (reference sequence).

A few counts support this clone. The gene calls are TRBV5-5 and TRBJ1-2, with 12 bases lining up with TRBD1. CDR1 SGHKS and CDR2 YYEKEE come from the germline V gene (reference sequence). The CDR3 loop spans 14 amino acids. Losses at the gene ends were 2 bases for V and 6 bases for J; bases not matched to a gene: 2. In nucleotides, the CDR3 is TGTGCCAGCAGCTTCGGGACAGGGGGCAATGGCTACACCTTC. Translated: CASSFGTGGNGYTF.

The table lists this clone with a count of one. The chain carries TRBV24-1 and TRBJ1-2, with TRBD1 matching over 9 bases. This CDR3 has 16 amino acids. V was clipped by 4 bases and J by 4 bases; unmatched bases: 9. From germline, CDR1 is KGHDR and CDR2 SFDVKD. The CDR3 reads CATSDSGTGILYGYTF. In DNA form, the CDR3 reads TGTGCCACCAGTGACTCCGGGACAGGGATTCTCTATGGCTACACCTTC.